This T cell receptor beta chain was captured in a study of T cells in Graves' hyperthyroidism and ophthalmopathy. As for the study in general: Before treatment of any kind, peripheral blood was taken at initial diagnosis. Study conclusions and caveats: Ophthalmopathy got predicted by the model a median about six months before its onset. Ophthalmopathy could be told apart from stable hyperthyroidism with a 13 V-J model.

RNA transcripts served as the template for amplifying TCR beta CDR3 regions. The primer set for the first-round RT-PCR of the TCR CDR3 was HTBI. TCRdb analysed the multiplex PCR reads with MiXCR anew, one entry per CDR3 protein. The table shows more than 500,000 distinct CDR3 sequences, with around 15% occurring only once. This CDR3 is 14 amino acids long. Germline V gene data show CDR1 as SGHAT and CDR2 as FQNNGV. The ends were cut back, 0 bases at V and 8 bases at J, with 10 bases in the middle. The authors took PBMCs from 8.5 to 10 ml fresh peripheral blood. This clonotype has at least ten counts. Its antigen is still unknown.

The sequenced sample was blood. This clonotype was obtained from a woman aged 25 to 39 with Graves' ophthalmopathy. The chain uses TRBV11-2 and TRBJ2-2; D is ambiguous. The CDR3 DNA sequence: TGTGCCAGCAGCTTAGAGCCGAGTGGAGGGGAGCTGTTTTTT. Translated, it gives CASSLEPSGGELFF. Drawing the rest from reference TRBV11-2 and TRBJ2-2, the complete variable domain is EAGVAQSPRYKIIEKRQSVAFWCNPISGHATLYWYQQILGQGPKLLIQFQNNGVVDDSQLPKDRFSAERLKGVDSTLKIQPAKLEDSAVYLCASSLEPSGGELFFGEGSRLTVL.